This T cell receptor (beta chain) emerged from a study of T-cell reconstitution after alpha-beta-depleted transplantation in children (dated by TCRdb to 2016 to 2017). A note on the overall study: The study quantitatively tracked T-cell immune reconstitution after TCRalphabeta/CD19-depleted allogeneic hematopoietic cell transplantation in children using TCR repertoire profiling. Overall study results and their limits: In some patients, the high TCRbeta diversity seen at day 60 was put down to recipient T cells and intrathymic progenitors that had survived conditioning. Over the following months the frequencies of hyperexpanded clones went down, and after one year T-cell counts and TCRbeta diversity were mostly credited to newly produced T cells. About two months after transplant, the apparently early recovery of alphabetaT-cell counts reportedly depended on just several hundred clones that had expanded rapidly and came from non-depleted graft cells.

Library prep was done by PCR. TCRdb shows the sequencer as Illumina HiSeq 2500. TCR library preparation used molecular barcoding, with unique molecular identifiers applied to normalize quantification of the TCRbeta repertoire. The public reads were reprocessed in TCRdb via fastp at Q25 and MiXCR, keeping in-frame beta chains. Merged by CDR3 protein, the rows form single entries marked with the most common genes and DNA. The sample records almost 500,000 distinct CDR3 sequences, roughly 10% of which are singletons. The top ten constitute around 2% of the sample. The V end loses 3 bases and the J end loses 3 bases, and a stretch of 11 bases separates them. CDR1 and CDR2 (GTSNPN, SVGIG) derive from the germline V gene (reference sequence). The CDR3 numbers 13 residues from cysteine through phenylalanine. The sequence is cut down to CDR3 DNA, 39 bases in frame from base 1. The label giving this sample's treatment or condition can be read as: allogeneic hematopoietic cell transplantation with graft depleted of TCRalphabeta T cells and CD19 B cells. The transplant recipients were children given TCRalphabeta/CD19-depleted allogeneic hematopoietic cell grafts.

A few counts support this clonotype. Its antigen remains undetermined. Within one base of it there is no much larger clone, and no base qualities were kept. The rearrangement combines TRBV30 with TRBJ2-5, with no confident D gene call. The material was PBMCs, obtained before TCRalphabeta/CD19-depleted stem cell transplant. This clonotype was obtained from a child between 2 and 9 years old with inherited bone marrow failure, due to receive a stem cell transplant. For the CDR3, the sequence is CAWSSDGEETQYF. The sequence in DNA is TGTGCCTGGAGCTCGGACGGTGAAGAGACCCAGTACTTC.